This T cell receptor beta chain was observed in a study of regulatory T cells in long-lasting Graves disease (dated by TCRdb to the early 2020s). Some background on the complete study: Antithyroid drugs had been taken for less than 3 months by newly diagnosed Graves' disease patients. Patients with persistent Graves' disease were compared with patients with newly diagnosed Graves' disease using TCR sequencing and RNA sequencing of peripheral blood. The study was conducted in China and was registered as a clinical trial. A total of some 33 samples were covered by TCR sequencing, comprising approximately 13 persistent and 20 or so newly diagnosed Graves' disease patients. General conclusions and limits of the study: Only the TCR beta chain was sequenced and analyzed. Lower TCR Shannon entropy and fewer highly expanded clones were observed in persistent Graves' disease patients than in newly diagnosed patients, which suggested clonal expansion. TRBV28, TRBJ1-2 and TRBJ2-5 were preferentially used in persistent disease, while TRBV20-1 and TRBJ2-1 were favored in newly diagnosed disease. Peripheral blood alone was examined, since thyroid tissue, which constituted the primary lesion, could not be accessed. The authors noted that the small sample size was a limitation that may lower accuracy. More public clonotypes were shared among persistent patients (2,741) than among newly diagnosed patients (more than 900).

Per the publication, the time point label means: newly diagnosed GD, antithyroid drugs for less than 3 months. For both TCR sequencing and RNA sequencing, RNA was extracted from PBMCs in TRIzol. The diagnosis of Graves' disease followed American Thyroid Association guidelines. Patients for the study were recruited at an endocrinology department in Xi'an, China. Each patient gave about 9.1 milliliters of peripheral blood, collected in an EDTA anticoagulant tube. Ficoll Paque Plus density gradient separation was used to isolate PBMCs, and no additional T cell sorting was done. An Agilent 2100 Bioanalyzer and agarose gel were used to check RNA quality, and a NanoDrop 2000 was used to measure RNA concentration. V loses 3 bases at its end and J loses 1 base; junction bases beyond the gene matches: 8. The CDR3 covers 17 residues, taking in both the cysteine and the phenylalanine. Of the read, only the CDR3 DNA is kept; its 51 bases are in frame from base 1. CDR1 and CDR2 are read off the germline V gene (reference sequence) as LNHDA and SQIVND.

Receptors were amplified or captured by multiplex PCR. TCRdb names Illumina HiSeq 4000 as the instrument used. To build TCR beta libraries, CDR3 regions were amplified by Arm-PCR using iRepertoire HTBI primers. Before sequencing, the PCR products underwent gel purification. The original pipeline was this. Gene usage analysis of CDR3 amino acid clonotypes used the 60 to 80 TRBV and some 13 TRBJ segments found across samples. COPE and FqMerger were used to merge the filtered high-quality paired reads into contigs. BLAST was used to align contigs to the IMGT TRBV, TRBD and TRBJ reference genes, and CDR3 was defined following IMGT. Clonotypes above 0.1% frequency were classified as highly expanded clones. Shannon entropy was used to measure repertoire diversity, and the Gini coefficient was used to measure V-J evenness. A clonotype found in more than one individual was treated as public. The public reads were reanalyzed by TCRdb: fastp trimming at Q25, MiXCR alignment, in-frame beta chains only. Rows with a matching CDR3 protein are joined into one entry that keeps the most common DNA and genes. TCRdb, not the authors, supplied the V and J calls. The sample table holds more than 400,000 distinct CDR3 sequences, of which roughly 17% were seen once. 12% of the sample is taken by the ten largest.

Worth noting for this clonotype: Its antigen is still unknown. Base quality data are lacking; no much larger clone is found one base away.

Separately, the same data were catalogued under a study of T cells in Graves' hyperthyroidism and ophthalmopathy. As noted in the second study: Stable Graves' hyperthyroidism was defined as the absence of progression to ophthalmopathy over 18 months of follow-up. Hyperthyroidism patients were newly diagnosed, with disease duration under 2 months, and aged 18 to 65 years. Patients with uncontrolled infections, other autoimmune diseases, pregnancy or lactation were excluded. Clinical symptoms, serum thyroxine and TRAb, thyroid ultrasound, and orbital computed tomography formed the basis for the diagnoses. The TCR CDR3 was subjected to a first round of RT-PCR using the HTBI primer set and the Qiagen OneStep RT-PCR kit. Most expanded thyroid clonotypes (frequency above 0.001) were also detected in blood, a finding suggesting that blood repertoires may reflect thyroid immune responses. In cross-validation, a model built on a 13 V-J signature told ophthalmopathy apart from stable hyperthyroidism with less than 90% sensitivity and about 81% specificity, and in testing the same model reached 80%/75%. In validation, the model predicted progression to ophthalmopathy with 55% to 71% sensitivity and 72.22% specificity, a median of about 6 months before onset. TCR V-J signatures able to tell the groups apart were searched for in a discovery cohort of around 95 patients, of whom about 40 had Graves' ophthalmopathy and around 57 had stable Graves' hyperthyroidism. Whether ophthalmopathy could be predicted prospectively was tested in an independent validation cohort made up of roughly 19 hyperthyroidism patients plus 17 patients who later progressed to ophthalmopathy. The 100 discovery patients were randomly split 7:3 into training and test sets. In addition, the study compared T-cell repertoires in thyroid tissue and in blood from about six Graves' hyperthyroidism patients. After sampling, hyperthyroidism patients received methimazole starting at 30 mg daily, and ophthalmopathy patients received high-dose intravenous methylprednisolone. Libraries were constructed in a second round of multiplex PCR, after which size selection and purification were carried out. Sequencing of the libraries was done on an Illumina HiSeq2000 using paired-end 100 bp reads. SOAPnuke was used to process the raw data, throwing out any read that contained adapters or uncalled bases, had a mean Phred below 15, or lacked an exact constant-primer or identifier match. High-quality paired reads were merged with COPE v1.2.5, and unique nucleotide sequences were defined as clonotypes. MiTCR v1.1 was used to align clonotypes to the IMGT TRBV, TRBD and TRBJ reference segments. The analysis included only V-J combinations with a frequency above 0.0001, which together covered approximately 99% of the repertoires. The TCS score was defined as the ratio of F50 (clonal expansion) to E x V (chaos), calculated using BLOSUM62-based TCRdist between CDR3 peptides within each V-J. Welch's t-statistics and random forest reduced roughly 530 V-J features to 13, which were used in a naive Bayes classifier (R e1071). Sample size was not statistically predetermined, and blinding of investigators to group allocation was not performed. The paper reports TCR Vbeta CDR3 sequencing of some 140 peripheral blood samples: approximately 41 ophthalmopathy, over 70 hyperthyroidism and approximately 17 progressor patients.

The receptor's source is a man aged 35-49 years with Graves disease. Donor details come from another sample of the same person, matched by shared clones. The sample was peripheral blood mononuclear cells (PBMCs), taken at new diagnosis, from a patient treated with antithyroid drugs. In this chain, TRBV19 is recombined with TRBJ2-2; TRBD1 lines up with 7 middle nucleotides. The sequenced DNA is TGTGCCAGTAGTATTAATCGGGACAGTAAGAACACCGGGGAGCTGTTTTTT. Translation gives CASSINRDSKNTGELFF.